What follows is one TCR beta chain and its context. Produced via immunoSEQ multiplex PCR; TCRdb's table is partial and in-frame only. The sample gives approximately 170,000 clones, less than 85% of which show up once; 4.4% is in the top ten. The sample belongs to a study of blood T cell repertoires in COVID-19. The sequence was obtained from a woman in her forties or fifties who had recovered from COVID-19. The sample consisted of PBMCs or T cells enriched from blood (not recorded which).

The DNA of the CDR3 is TGTGCCAGCAGCACGACAGGGGTAGGAAGTGGCTACACCTTC. This codes for CASSTTGVGSGYTF. J is TRBJ1-2 and V is TRBV7-9, with 8 bases that match TRBD1. V lost 5 bases and J lost 7; bases outside the gene matches: 9. The CDR3 has 14 residues. Per the germline V gene, CDR1 is SEHNR and CDR2 is FQNEAQ (reference sequence).